This is a list of T cell receptor beta chains from one sample in a study of shared clonotypes between healthy human individuals. Only in-frame clones appear in the TCRdb table, and some are missing; sequencing was by immunoSEQ multiplex PCR. The sample yields 1.5 million to 2.5 million clones, about 95% seen once. Sequencing was done on a sample of naive CD8+ T cells sorted from blood. These receptors all stem from a man aged 18 to 35 in good health. Both conserved end residues are part of each CDR3. Each record gives: CDR3 protein, CDR3 DNA, V gene, D gene, J gene, clone size. The D gene is left open where the match is weak. The size of a clone is reported for some rows only, either as once, few or many, or as a class for expanded clones.

CASSLGGGFSYEQYF | TGTGCCAGCAGCTTAGGCGGGGGCTTCTCCTACGAGCAGTACTTC | TRBV7-6 | NA | TRBJ2-7 | NA
CASSLGLDRGVPYEQYF | TGTGCCAGCAGCTTAGGGCTTGACAGGGGAGTTCCCTACGAGCAGTACTTC | TRBV7-2 | TRBD1 | TRBJ2-7 | NA
CASSTSGTSWNEQFF | TGTGCCAGCAGCACTTCCGGGACTAGCTGGAATGAGCAGTTCTTC | TRBV9 | TRBD2 | TRBJ2-1 | NA
CASSRRDSETGELFF | TGCGCCAGCAGCCGACGGGACAGTGAAACCGGGGAGCTGTTTTTT | TRBV4-1 | TRBD1 | TRBJ2-2 | once
CASSLAGGPTEAFF | TGCGCCAGCAGCCTTGCAGGGGGCCCCACTGAAGCTTTCTTT | TRBV5-1 | TRBD1 | TRBJ1-1 | NA
CASSKSGSGDEQYF | TGTGCCAGCAGCAAAAGCGGGAGTGGAGACGAGCAGTACTTC | TRBV9 | TRBD2 | TRBJ2-7 | NA
CASSYLAAQGHEQYF | TGTGCCAGCAGCTACCTAGCGGCACAAGGCCACGAGCAGTACTTC | TRBV7-9 | TRBD2 | TRBJ2-7 | NA
CASSGSRGVMNTEAFF | TGTGCCAGCAGTGGCAGTCGGGGGGTGATGAACACTGAAGCTTTCTTT | TRBV2 | NA | TRBJ1-1 | NA
CASSPRDPYNEQYF | TGTGCCAGCTCTCCCCGGGACCCATACAACGAGCAGTACTTC | TRBV18 | NA | TRBJ2-7 | NA
CASSQLEGHPNEKLFF | TGCGCCAGCAGCCAGTTAGAGGGACACCCTAATGAAAAACTGTTTTTT | TRBV4-3 | NA | TRBJ1-4 | NA
CSARGLAGQETQYF | TGCAGCGCCCGAGGACTAGCGGGGCAAGAGACCCAGTACTTC | TRBV29-1 | TRBD2 | TRBJ2-5 | NA
CASSSQGASYEQYF | TGTGCCAGCAGCTCTCAGGGGGCCTCCTACGAGCAGTACTTC | TRBV5-5 | TRBD1 | TRBJ2-7 | NA
CAISGGLADNEQFF | TGTGCCATCAGTGGGGGACTAGCGGACAATGAGCAGTTCTTC | TRBV10-3 | TRBD2 | TRBJ2-1 | NA
CASSQETGDRGDEQYF | TGTGCCAGCAGCCAAGAAACCGGGGACAGGGGGGACGAGCAGTACTTC | TRBV4-2 | TRBD1 | TRBJ2-7 | NA
CATSPAPGHYEQYF | TGTGCCACCAGCCCTGCTCCCGGGCACTACGAGCAGTACTTC | TRBV15 | NA | TRBJ2-7 | NA
CASSLGTRGYEQYF | TGTGCCAGCAGCCTCGGGACAAGGGGCTACGAGCAGTACTTC | TRBV28 | NA | TRBJ2-7 | NA
CASSPSPGQGAGTEAFF | TGCGCCAGCAGCCCCTCCCCGGGACAGGGGGCAGGGACTGAAGCTTTCTTT | TRBV4-3 | TRBD1 | TRBJ1-1 | NA
CASSNTENYGYTF | TGTGCCAGCAGTAACACAGAGAACTATGGCTACACCTTC | TRBV6-1 | NA | TRBJ1-2 | NA
CSVERVGANTGELFF | TGCAGCGTTGAAAGAGTGGGTGCGAACACCGGGGAGCTGTTTTTT | TRBV29-1 | NA | TRBJ2-2 | NA
CASTHSGANVLTF | TGCGCCAGCACCCATTCTGGGGCCAACGTCCTGACTTTC | TRBV10-2 | NA | TRBJ2-6 | NA
CASRRQGGDQPQHF | TGTGCCAGCAGGAGACAGGGAGGGGACCAGCCCCAGCATTTT | TRBV2 | TRBD1 | TRBJ1-5 | NA
CASSFFDEQFF | TGTGCCAGCAGCTTCTTCGATGAGCAGTTCTTC | TRBV13 | NA | TRBJ2-1 | NA
CASSLWGSVQETQYF | TGTGCCAGCAGTTTATGGGGTTCGGTTCAGGAGACCCAGTACTTC | TRBV27 | NA | TRBJ2-5 | NA
CASSFRETQYF | TGTGCCAGCAGCTTCCGGGAGACCCAGTACTTC | TRBV13 | NA | TRBJ2-5 | NA
CASSFFELGTGELFF | TGTGCCAGCAGCTTCTTTGAGTTGGGCACCGGGGAGCTGTTTTTT | TRBV11-2 | NA | TRBJ2-2 | once
CASSPPAGADTQYF | TGTGCCAGCTCACCACCGGCGGGGGCAGATACGCAGTATTTT | TRBV18 | TRBD2 | TRBJ2-3 | NA
CASSLQGYMNTEAFF | TGTGCCAGCAGCTTACAGGGATACATGAACACTGAAGCTTTCTTT | TRBV7-9 | NA | TRBJ1-1 | NA
CASSSTGGAYNEQFF | TGCGCCAGCAGCTCCACAGGGGGAGCCTACAATGAGCAGTTCTTC | TRBV5-1 | TRBD1 | TRBJ2-1 | NA
CASSPGGIEANYGYTF | TGCGCCAGCAGTCCGGGAGGGATAGAAGCTAACTATGGCTACACCTTC | TRBV5-1 | NA | TRBJ1-2 | NA
CASGFPVGGVFSYNEQFF | TGTGCTAGTGGTTTTCCAGTAGGGGGAGTCTTCTCCTACAATGAGCAGTTCTTC | TRBV12-5 | NA | TRBJ2-1 | NA
CASSLSLMGLGNQPQHF | TGTGCCAGCAGTTTATCGTTGATGGGGTTGGGGAATCAGCCCCAGCATTTT | TRBV27 | NA | TRBJ1-5 | NA
CASSLELTSGSGEQFF | TGTGCCAGCAGCTTAGAATTGACTAGCGGGAGTGGTGAGCAGTTCTTC | TRBV7-6 | TRBD2 | TRBJ2-1 | NA
CASSPGVLAGADTQYF | TGCGCCAGCAGCCCGGGGGTCCTAGCGGGAGCAGATACGCAGTATTTT | TRBV5-1 | TRBD2 | TRBJ2-3 | NA
CARSLIFGPTSPDTQYF | TGTGCCAGAAGCTTAATCTTCGGGCCGACTAGCCCAGATACGCAGTATTTT | TRBV7-5 | NA | TRBJ2-3 | NA
CAISQNSVYEQYF | TGTGCCATCAGTCAAAACTCAGTGTACGAGCAGTACTTC | TRBV10-3 | NA | TRBJ2-7 | NA
CASSLSREYNEQFF | TGTGCCAGCAGCTTAAGTCGGGAATACAATGAGCAGTTCTTC | TRBV11-1 | NA | TRBJ2-1 | once
CASSQEVNYGYTF | TGCGCCAGCAGCCAAGAAGTGAACTATGGCTACACCTTC | TRBV4-1 | NA | TRBJ1-2 | NA
CASSLVEGTGTGELFF | TGCGCCAGCAGCTTGGTCGAGGGGACGGGTACCGGGGAGCTGTTTTTT | TRBV5-1 | NA | TRBJ2-2 | NA
CASRDPRLGGRTEAFF | TGCGCCAGCAGGGACCCCAGGCTCGGGGGACGAACTGAAGCTTTCTTT | TRBV10-2 | NA | TRBJ1-1 | NA
CASGEDEPIYF | TGTGCCAGCGGTGAGGACGAACCCATATATTTT | TRBV28 | NA | TRBJ1-3 | NA
CASTPPSSGNTIYF | TGTGCCAGCACCCCACCCAGCTCTGGAAACACCATATATTTT | TRBV21-1 | NA | TRBJ1-3 | NA
CAWKPLRRDIEPYEQYF | TGTGCCTGGAAACCATTACGCCGGGACATAGAACCCTACGAGCAGTACTTC | TRBV30 | NA | TRBJ2-7 | once
CASSVVGGHEQYF | TGTGCCAGCAGCGTAGTGGGGGGGCACGAGCAGTACTTC | TRBV9 | NA | TRBJ2-7 | NA
CASSPEGGANTEAFF | TGTGCCAGCAGCCCAGAAGGGGGAGCGAACACTGAAGCTTTCTTT | TRBV5-6 | NA | TRBJ1-1 | NA
CASSGLGHPSGETQYF | TGTGCCAGCAGCGGACTTGGGCACCCTAGCGGAGAGACCCAGTACTTC | TRBV9 | TRBD2 | TRBJ2-5 | NA
CASTNRGQRIHQPQHF | TGCGCCAGCACCAACAGGGGGCAGAGAATCCATCAGCCCCAGCATTTT | TRBV10-1 | TRBD1 | TRBJ1-5 | NA
CASSHRTGGTYEQYF | TGCGCCAGCAGCCATAGGACAGGGGGCACATACGAGCAGTACTTC | TRBV4-1 | TRBD1 | TRBJ2-7 | NA
CASSLRGAVNYGYTF | TGTGCCAGCAGTTTACGGGGCGCTGTCAACTATGGCTACACCTTC | TRBV28 | NA | TRBJ1-2 | NA
CASSDSSAGELFF | TGTGCCAGCAGTGACTCAAGTGCCGGGGAGCTGTTTTTT | TRBV6-4 | NA | TRBJ2-2 | NA
CASSLAGGPAYEQYF | TGTGCCAGCAGCTTGGCGGGAGGGCCAGCGTACGAGCAGTACTTC | TRBV5-4 | TRBD2 | TRBJ2-7 | NA
CASSSSSVRETQYF | TGTGCCAGCAGTTCTTCTAGCGTCAGAGAGACCCAGTACTTC | TRBV27 | NA | TRBJ2-5 | NA
CASSGQLQGNTEAFF | TGTGCCAGCAGTGGACAGCTACAGGGAAACACTGAAGCTTTCTTT | TRBV6-1 | NA | TRBJ1-1 | NA
CASSVGGGADTQYF | TGTGCCAGCAGCGTAGGGGGAGGGGCAGATACGCAGTATTTT | TRBV9 | TRBD2 | TRBJ2-3 | NA
CAISESGPATGNQPQHF | TGTGCCATCAGTGAGTCTGGTCCGGCTACGGGCAATCAGCCCCAGCATTTT | TRBV10-3 | NA | TRBJ1-5 | NA
CASSQTSGRAPLGSTDTQYF | TGCGCCAGCAGCCAAACTAGCGGGAGGGCCCCTTTGGGAAGCACAGATACGCAGTATTTT | TRBV4-1 | TRBD2 | TRBJ2-3 | NA
CASSQEVDRTDTQYF | TGCGCCAGCAGCCAAGAGGTGGACAGGACAGATACGCAGTATTTT | TRBV4-3 | TRBD1 | TRBJ2-3 | NA
CASSLTRQGIDEQYF | TGCGCCAGCAGCTTGACCCGACAGGGGATCGACGAGCAGTACTTC | TRBV5-1 | TRBD1 | TRBJ2-7 | NA